This entry lists 8 T cell receptor beta chains sequenced from one sample in a study of T cell changes during pregnancy in multiple sclerosis. Profiling relied on immunoSEQ multiplex PCR, and the TCRdb table lists in-frame clones only, not all of them. The sample comprises just over 90,000 clones, 91% of which are singletons, and roughly 1.7% rests with the top ten. Sequencing used peripheral blood, obtained after pregnancy. The origin of the receptors is a female donor in good health, enrolled as a control in a pregnancy study.

This chain connects TRBV28 to TRBJ1-2; 7 bases agree with TRBD1. The CDR3 length is 15 residues. V gave up 6 bases and J gave up 4 bases; unmatched junction bases: 11. Germline assignment: CDR1 MDHEN and CDR2 SYDVKM. The CDR3 region has the DNA TGTGCCAGCAGGCTACAGGGGAGTTATGCCTATGGCTACACCTTC. It specifies CASRLQGSYAYGYTF.

The chain joins TRBV5-6 to TRBJ2-5, with TRBD1 matching 10 bases. CDR1 is SGHDT, CDR2 YYEEEE, per germline. This CDR3 is built from 16 residues. Trimming took 0 bases from V and 5 from J; bases not matched to a gene: 7. The CDR3 loop is CASSLVSGTGDETQYF. The CDR3 DNA sequence: TGTGCCAGCAGCTTGGTTTCCGGGACAGGGGACGAGACCCAGTACTTC.

Regarding this clone: The limits of the CDR3 on the DNA are not certain, so only TCRdb's listed CDR3 is given. J is TRBJ1-1 and V is TRBV27; TRBD1, the D gene given by the table, was not confirmed from the DNA. The length of the CDR3 is 16 amino acids, counting both ends. Germline V gene sequence: CDR1 MNHEY, CDR2 SMNVEV (reference sequence). The CDR3 protein is CASSSSSTGGRTEAFF.

This CDR3 reads CASSQGLTAGNIQYF. The CDR3 DNA reads TGCGCCAGCAGCCAGGGCCTGACGGCGGGGAACATTCAGTACTTC. The chain uses TRBV4-1 and TRBJ2-4, with D maybe TRBD2 (6 bases). The V end was cut by 3 bases, the J end by 7 bases, with 16 bases between. CDR3 size: 15 residues. Germline lookup yields CDR1 MGHRA and CDR2 YSYEKL.

This clone was counted a single time. The gene calls are TRBV7-9 and TRBJ1-6; D not certain. The V gene's germline CDR1 is SEHNR and CDR2 FQNEAQ (reference sequence). V was trimmed by 1 base and J by 7 bases, leaving 5 bases between them. The CDR3 has 13 residues. Here the CDR3 reads CASSLDSNSPLHF. CDR3 DNA sequence: TGTGCCAGCAGCTTAGATTCAAATTCACCCCTCCACTTT.

The rearrangement uses TRBV6-5 and TRBJ1-5, with 7 bases identical to TRBD1. The CDR3 spans 15 residues. V lost 4 bases, J lost 2 bases, and 5 bases stayed unmatched. Per the germline V gene, CDR1 is MNHEY and CDR2 is SVGAGI. DNA of the CDR3: TGTGCCAGCAGTTTGGACAGGAATGGCAATCAGCCCCAGCATTTT. Protein product: CASSLDRNGNQPQHF.

This chain joins TRBV10-3 and TRBJ2-2, with 7 bases that match TRBD1. CDR3 length: 14 amino acids. Per germline, CDR1 ENHRY and CDR2 SYGVKD. The junction had 6 bases not matched to a gene; V was cut back by 6 bases and J by 5 bases. In nucleotides, the CDR3 is TGTGCCATCAGAGACAGGGAAACAACCGGGGAGCTGTTTTTT. Translated: CAIRDRETTGELFF.

The sample holds a few counts of this clone. This chain links TRBV15 with TRBJ1-5, with TRBD1 matching over 7 bases. CDR1 LNHNV and CDR2 YYDKDF come from the germline V gene (reference sequence). The junction had 4 bases not matched to a gene; V was cut back by 1 base and J by 4 bases. This CDR3 comprises 15 residues. The CDR3 is CATSRGGQWNQPQHF. The CDR3 DNA reads as TGTGCCACCAGCAGAGGGGGACAGTGGAATCAGCCCCAGCATTTT.